This TCR beta chain was observed in a study of blood T cells in healthy people across ages. Investigators took around 10 milliliters of peripheral blood from every donor. Per-sample PBMC isolation yielded at least 6 million cells. The use of a sample-barcoded 5' primer and a J-beta primer mix characterized a second PCR of about 7 to 12 cycles. TCRdb processed the 5' RACE reads anew with MiXCR; each CDR3 protein has one entry. The data hold over 950,000 distinct CDR3 sequences, with approximately 38% observed a single time. The length of the CDR3 is 14 residues. J gave up 2 bases and V 6 bases, and 3 bases lay outside the gene matches.

This receptor was identified in a man aged 18 to 35 in good health. V gene TRBV12-3 or TRBV12-4 combines with J gene TRBJ1-3, with 8 bases fitting TRBD1. What was sequenced was blood. This chain's CDR3 is CASSPTGAGNTIYF. CDR3 DNA sequence: TGTGCCAGCAGCCCGACAGGGGCTGGAAACACCATATATTTT.